This TCR beta chain was found in a study of blood T cell repertoires in COVID-19. About the study: Spain, Italy and the United States supplied samples that represented acute and convalescent COVID-19. T cells, B-cell-depleted T cells, or PBMCs supplied cDNA or gDNA.

Authors' data handling: Reference gene primer amplification yielded estimated nucleated cell counts. Generated by immunoSEQ multiplex PCR, the TCRdb table keeps only in-frame clones and is missing some. Clone size and V and J calls were adopted from that table, with D and trimming inferred from the DNA. The sample consists of over 250,000 clones, roughly 86% of them appearing once. Germline loops: CDR1 SGHDT, CDR2 YYEEEE. The CDR3 runs 11 residues. The ends were cut back, 4 bases at V and 6 bases at J, with 4 bases in the middle. This chain joins TRBV5-6 and TRBJ2-2, with no clear D. Input material: peripheral blood. The TCR was taken from a man aged 40-50 years who had recovered from COVID-19. This CDR3 is CASSLPGELFF. The CDR3 DNA sequence: TGTGCCAGCAGCCTCCCCGGGGAGCTGTTTTTT.